This TCR beta chain derives from a study of cytomegalovirus exposure and HLA in healthy donors. About the research overall: Most genotyped donors, around 78% of around 370, had Caucasian-associated genetic ancestry.

A word on this clone: Its matching antigen is unknown.

A multiplex PCR was run with 60 Vbeta primers and 13 Jbeta primers. Sequenced by immunoSEQ multiplex PCR; TCRdb stores in-frame clones only, minus some. The table records roughly 100,000 clones, 65% to 85% of them present only once. Trimming removed 6 bases at V and 4 bases at J, with 13 bases between. Per germline, CDR1 MDHEN and CDR2 SYDVKM. CDR3 length equals 14 residues. Overall study results and limits: Association of a missense DCLRE1C variant with TCR beta V- and J-gene trimming was reported in a later analysis. Common viral pathogens seemed, in a later analysis, to connect with several of the most significant clusters.

The sequencing input was PBMCs. The clonotype comes from a man aged 45 to 65 in good health and CMV-seronegative. The chain employs TRBV28 and TRBJ2-1; D is possibly TRBD1 (6 bases). Here the CDR3 DNA reads TGTGCCAGCAGGATCGGGGACATATACAATGAGCAGTTCTTC. Translation: CASRIGDIYNEQFF.